This TCR beta chain was sequenced during a study of T cell changes during pregnancy in multiple sclerosis (dated by TCRdb to between 2018 and 2021). With respect to the entire study: The study looked at changes in the T cell repertoire across pregnancy in women with multiple sclerosis.

Library construction relied on the immunoSEQ multiplex PCR assay. TCRdb re-hosts the immuneACCESS table, in-frame sequences only. Its copies lack some clones; in the studies checked, an unresolved V gene accounts for under half of them, and the cause for the rest is not known. The sample profile shows about 48,000 clones; about 88% of them were found once. The ten top clones hold roughly 1.2% of the sample. CDR3 length: 15 amino acids, cysteine to phenylalanine. Only the CDR3 part of the read is kept: 45 bases, read in frame from the first base. According to the germline V gene, CDR1 reads SGHTA and CDR2 reads FQGTGA. V sheds 1 base and J sheds 3 bases, leaving 12 bases between their ends. As to this clone: Its antigen has not been determined. Base-call qualities are not available, and no considerably larger clone is one nucleotide away.

This material consisted of CD4+ T cells from peripheral blood mononuclear cells, taken in the second trimester of pregnancy. Recombination joined TRBV7-3 with TRBJ1-1; D gene: possibly TRBD1, on 5 matching bases. The clonotype was recovered from a female donor with multiple sclerosis, enrolled in a pregnancy study. The CDR3 region reads CASSLNSGLDTEAFF. DNA sequence: TGTGCCAGCAGCTTAAACTCAGGGCTCGACACTGAAGCTTTCTTT.